A selection of T cell receptor beta chains follows, all from one sample in a study of post-analysis software for immune sequencing data. TCRdb itself ran the PCR reads through MiXCR, one entry per CDR3 protein. The table shows 350,000 to 500,000 distinct CDR3 sequences, with approximately 38% occurring only once. The specimen sequenced was blood. Receptors originate from a girl aged 2-15 years with multiple sclerosis. The CDR3 runs from the conserved cysteine through the conserved F or W. A D gene is named only where the DNA matches it firmly. Not all rows give a size; the values are once, few, many and, for expanded clones, a class.

J: TRBJ2-3
D: .
V: TRBV2
size: .
length: 14
DNA: TGTGCCAGCAAGGTTGGGGCCGGCCCTCATACGCAGTATTTT
CDR3: CASKVGAGPHTQYF

J: TRBJ1-2
D: .
V: TRBV6-5
size: .
length: 18
DNA: TGTGCCAGCAGTTACTCCTCCCCTAAGACAGCAGCTAACTATGGCTACACCTTC
CDR3: CASSYSSPKTAANYGYTF

J: TRBJ2-1
D: .
V: TRBV29-1
size: .
length: 14
DNA: TGCAGCCCTGCGGGACCCTCCTCCTACAATGAGCAGTTCTTC
CDR3: CSPAGPSSYNEQFF

J: TRBJ1-2
D: .
V: TRBV12-3/TRBV12-4
size: .
length: 16
DNA: TGTGCCAGCAGACTAAGGGGGATTTCCCAACGTGGTGGCTACACCTTC
CDR3: CASRLRGISQRGGYTF

J: TRBJ1-1
D: .
V: TRBV28
size: .
length: 14
DNA: TGTGCCAGCGATGGGGGCGGCCCGAACACGGAAGCTTTCTTT
CDR3: CASDGGGPNTEAFF

J: TRBJ2-5
D: TRBD2
V: TRBV7-2
size: .
length: 16
DNA: TGTGCCAGCAGCTCAGGGGCTAGCGGGATCCAAGAGACCCAGTACTTC
CDR3: CASSSGASGIQETQYF

J: TRBJ1-6
D: .
V: TRBV3-1
size: few
length: 14
DNA: TGTGCCAGCAGCCAAGAACAGGGACACTCACCCCTCCACTTT
CDR3: CASSQEQGHSPLHF

J: TRBJ2-6
D: .
V: TRBV6-2/TRBV6-3
size: .
length: 18
DNA: TGTGCCAGCAGTTACCCCACCGACAGACGCTCTGGGGCCAACGTCCTGACTTTC
CDR3: CASSYPTDRRSGANVLTF

J: TRBJ2-1
D: TRBD1
V: TRBV6-5
size: .
length: 15
DNA: TGTGCCAGCAGTTATTCCGGGACAGACTGCAATGAGCAGTTCTTC
CDR3: CASSYSGTDCNEQFF

J: TRBJ2-5
D: TRBD2
V: TRBV7-2
size: .
length: 15
DNA: TGTGCCAGCAGCGTGTTAGCGGGGACCCAAGAGACCCAGTACTTC
CDR3: CASSVLAGTQETQYF

J: TRBJ2-1
D: TRBD2
V: TRBV7-8
size: .
length: 14
DNA: TGTGCCAGCACCAGGGCGGGAGGGCTAATCGAGCAGTTCTTC
CDR3: CASTRAGGLIEQFF

J: TRBJ1-2
D: TRBD1
V: TRBV12-3/TRBV12-4
size: .
length: 16
DNA: TGTGCCAGCAGTTTATGGTCCGGACAGGGGGCGGGTGGCTACACCTTC
CDR3: CASSLWSGQGAGGYTF

J: TRBJ1-5
D: .
V: TRBV6-5
size: .
length: 15
DNA: TGTGCCAGCAGTTACTCAGGGGCAGTCAATCAGCCCCAGCATTTT
CDR3: CASSYSGAVNQPQHF

J: TRBJ2-1
D: .
V: TRBV7-2
size: .
length: 17
DNA: TGTGCCAGCAGCCAGAACGCCGGGACTCCCAGCTACAATGAGCAGTTCTTC
CDR3: CASSQNAGTPSYNEQFF

J: TRBJ2-3
D: .
V: TRBV7-2
size: once
length: 13
DNA: TGTGCCAGCAGCTTAGAAAGACTTTATACGCAGTATTTT
CDR3: CASSLERLYTQYF

J: TRBJ2-1
D: TRBD2
V: TRBV7-2
size: .
length: 15
DNA: TGTGCCAGCAGCTTGGTACTAGCGGATTCGGATGAGCAGTTCTTC
CDR3: CASSLVLADSDEQFF

J: TRBJ2-7
D: TRBD1
V: TRBV9
size: few
length: 14
DNA: TGTGCCAGCAGCGTAGACCAGGGGGCCTACGAGCAGTACTTC
CDR3: CASSVDQGAYEQYF

J: TRBJ1-2
D: TRBD1
V: TRBV7-3
size: .
length: 13
DNA: TGTGCCAGCAGCCCTCGGACAGGGGCTGGCTACACCTTC
CDR3: CASSPRTGAGYTF

J: TRBJ2-5
D: .
V: TRBV25-1
size: .
length: 14
DNA: TGTGCCAGCGCCCACAGGGTTCCTCAAGAGACCCAGTACTTC
CDR3: CASAHRVPQETQYF

J: TRBJ1-2
D: .
V: TRBV20-1
size: few
length: 13
DNA: TGCAGTGCTAGCGCGGGGACTAACTATGGCTACACCTTC
CDR3: CSASAGTNYGYTF

J: TRBJ2-7
D: .
V: TRBV7-2
size: many
length: 15
DNA: TGTGCCAGCAGCCCCGTCTCCGGGGATCTCTACGAGCAGTACTTC
CDR3: CASSPVSGDLYEQYF

J: TRBJ1-2
D: .
V: TRBV4-1
size: few
length: 15
DNA: TGCGCCAGCAGCCAACCCCGTAGGGGTAGGGTCGGCTACACCTTC
CDR3: CASSQPRRGRVGYTF

J: TRBJ1-2
D: .
V: TRBV25-1
size: .
length: 14
DNA: TGTGCCAGCAGTGAATATAGTGGCAGGGATGGCTACACCTTC
CDR3: CASSEYSGRDGYTF

J: TRBJ2-1
D: TRBD1
V: TRBV11-2
size: once
length: 16
DNA: TGTGCCAGCAGCCGAAGGGCGCAGGGGGAGTACAATGAGCAGTTCTTC
CDR3: CASSRRAQGEYNEQFF

J: TRBJ2-1
D: TRBD1
V: TRBV7-2
size: .
length: 15
DNA: TGTGCCAGCAGCTTAAGGACAGGGGGCCGGGATGAGCAGTTCTTC
CDR3: CASSLRTGGRDEQFF

J: TRBJ1-2
D: TRBD1
V: TRBV4-1
size: few
length: 17
DNA: TGCGCCAGCAGCCAAGACGACAGGGGGAAGGGCCTCTATGGCTACACCTTC
CDR3: CASSQDDRGKGLYGYTF

J: TRBJ2-7
D: .
V: TRBV20-1
size: few
length: 13
DNA: TGCAGTGCTAGAGCAGGGGACTCCTACGAGCAGTACTTC
CDR3: CSARAGDSYEQYF

J: TRBJ2-1
D: .
V: TRBV7-2
size: .
length: 15
DNA: TGTGCCAGCAGCTTAGAGGTTCCATGGGGCTACGAGCAGTTCTTC
CDR3: CASSLEVPWGYEQFF

J: TRBJ2-5
D: .
V: TRBV4-3
size: .
length: 13
DNA: TGCGCCAGCAGCCAAATTCCGGAAGAGACCCAGTACTTC
CDR3: CASSQIPEETQYF

J: TRBJ2-1
D: TRBD2
V: TRBV6-2/TRBV6-3
size: .
length: 15
DNA: TGTGCCAGCAGTTCGGGACTAGGGCTTGATAATGAGCAGTTCTTC
CDR3: CASSSGLGLDNEQFF

J: TRBJ2-7
D: TRBD1
V: TRBV7-2
size: .
length: 14
DNA: TGTGCCAGCAGCTTAGGACAGGGGTTAGGCGAGCAGTACTTC
CDR3: CASSLGQGLGEQYF

J: TRBJ1-2
D: TRBD1
V: TRBV20-1
size: few
length: 13
DNA: TGCAGTGCTATACGACAGGGGGCGGAGGGCTACACCTTC
CDR3: CSAIRQGAEGYTF

J: TRBJ1-2
D: .
V: TRBV7-2
size: few
length: 12
DNA: TGTGCCAGCAGCCCCCTATTGGGGGGCTACACCTTC
CDR3: CASSPLLGGYTF

J: TRBJ1-2
D: .
V: TRBV6-4
size: .
length: 12
DNA: TGTGCCAGCAGTGATCCGGGGATTGGCTACACCTTC
CDR3: CASSDPGIGYTF

J: TRBJ2-5
D: TRBD2
V: TRBV10-3
size: few
length: 17
DNA: TGTGCCATCAGTGAGTCGGGAGTAGCGGGGGATTCAGAGACCCAGTACTTC
CDR3: CAISESGVAGDSETQYF

J: TRBJ1-4
D: .
V: TRBV28
size: .
length: 14
DNA: TGTGCCAGCACCAACCCGGTCCCCACCGAAAAACTGTTTTTT
CDR3: CASTNPVPTEKLFF

J: TRBJ2-7
D: .
V: TRBV20-1
size: .
length: 15
DNA: TGCAGTGCTAGAGATCCTAGGGACTTATCCTACGAGCAGTACTTC
CDR3: CSARDPRDLSYEQYF

J: TRBJ2-3
D: TRBD2
V: TRBV7-6
size: many
length: 15
DNA: TGTGCCAGCAGCTCCCAGACTAGCCTCACAGATACGCAGTATTTT
CDR3: CASSSQTSLTDTQYF

J: TRBJ1-2
D: .
V: TRBV4-2
size: .
length: 15
DNA: TGTGCCAGCAGCCAAGTTAGTGGGACCGACAGTGGCTACACCTTC
CDR3: CASSQVSGTDSGYTF

J: TRBJ2-1
D: TRBD2
V: TRBV25-1
size: .
length: 19
DNA: TGTGCCGGCAGTGAATATCCAGGTAGCGGGAGGGCCTCTTACTATGAGCAGTTCTTC
CDR3: CAGSEYPGSGRASYYEQFF

J: TRBJ2-1
D: .
V: TRBV7-9
size: .
length: 16
DNA: TGTGCCAGCAGCTTAGTAGGAGTAAGCTCCTACAATGAGCAGTTCTTC
CDR3: CASSLVGVSSYNEQFF

J: TRBJ2-7
D: .
V: TRBV4-1
size: few
length: 14
DNA: TGCGCCAGCAGCCAAGTGACGGGAATTTACGAGCAGTACTTC
CDR3: CASSQVTGIYEQYF

J: TRBJ1-5
D: .
V: TRBV28
size: .
length: 12
DNA: TGTGCCAGCAGTTTAGCCCGCAGGCCCCAGCATTTT
CDR3: CASSLARRPQHF

J: TRBJ2-1
D: TRBD2
V: TRBV20-1
size: few
length: 16
DNA: TGCAGTGCCCCCAGCGGGGGGACCTTCTCCTACAATGAGCAGTTCTTC
CDR3: CSAPSGGTFSYNEQFF

J: TRBJ2-7
D: .
V: TRBV4-3
size: many
length: 14
DNA: TGCGCCAGCAGCCAATTCTCCGCTAACTACGAGCAGTACTTC
CDR3: CASSQFSANYEQYF

J: TRBJ1-5
D: .
V: TRBV7-9
size: .
length: 14
DNA: TGTGCCAGCAGTGGAGCCGGTGGCAATCAGCCCCAGCATTTT
CDR3: CASSGAGGNQPQHF

J: TRBJ1-6
D: .
V: TRBV12-3/TRBV12-4
size: .
length: 16
DNA: TGTGCCAGCAGTTTGGTTCTTGGGCCGGAGAATTCACCCCTCCACTTT
CDR3: CASSLVLGPENSPLHF

J: TRBJ1-2
D: TRBD1
V: TRBV28
size: .
length: 15
DNA: TGTGCCAGCAGCCCCGGGACAGGGGGGATCTATGGCTACACCTTC
CDR3: CASSPGTGGIYGYTF

J: TRBJ2-7
D: .
V: TRBV4-1
size: .
length: 15
DNA: TGCGCCAGCAGCCGGAATCTGGGCCCACCCTACGAGCAGTACTTC
CDR3: CASSRNLGPPYEQYF

J: TRBJ2-1
D: .
V: TRBV14
size: .
length: 15
DNA: TGTGCCAGCAGCAGGACGGACCCCCCTTACAATGAGCAGTTCTTC
CDR3: CASSRTDPPYNEQFF

J: TRBJ2-7
D: TRBD1
V: TRBV4-3
size: .
length: 14
DNA: TGCGCCGGCAGCCCCGGGACAGGCCCCTACGAGCAGTACTTC
CDR3: CAGSPGTGPYEQYF

J: TRBJ1-1
D: .
V: TRBV28
size: .
length: 17
DNA: TGTGCCAGCACCACAGAGGTAGAGCTAGCCATGAACACTGAAGCTTTCTTT
CDR3: CASTTEVELAMNTEAFF

J: TRBJ1-5
D: TRBD1
V: TRBV7-2
size: .
length: 15
DNA: TGTGCCAGCAGCTCACAGGGGAGCAGCAATCAGCCCCAGCATTTT
CDR3: CASSSQGSSNQPQHF